A selection of T cell receptor beta chains follows, all from one sample in a study of T-cell memory formation after mild COVID-19. Each CDR3 protein is one row after TCRdb ran MiXCR on the 5' RACE reads. The table has 400,000 to 500,000 distinct CDR3 sequences, 20% seen once. Specimen: PBMCs or a T cell subset sorted from them (not recorded which). Receptor source: an adult woman who had mild COVID-19 (a few samples of this study predate the infection). Cell type and time point are not known. The CDR3 runs from the conserved cysteine through the conserved F or W. Fields, in order: V gene, clone size, J gene, D gene, CDR3 protein, CDR3 DNA. The D gene is left open where the match is weak. Size values are once, few and many counts, or a class for expanded clones, and some rows have none.

TRBV28	many	TRBJ2-7	NA	CASSESLGLGSAEYEQYF	TGTGCCAGCAGCGAATCCTTAGGTCTAGGGTCGGCCGAGTACGAGCAGTACTTC
TRBV9	few	TRBJ1-6	NA	CASGGGGGSPLHF	TGTGCCAGCGGAGGAGGGGGAGGGTCACCCCTCCACTTT
TRBV24-1	few	TRBJ2-5	NA	CATSDGQDRIQETQYF	TGTGCCACCAGTGACGGACAAGACAGGATCCAAGAGACCCAGTACTTC
TRBV5-1	few	TRBJ1-1	NA	CASSPYLNTEGYTEAFF	TGCGCCAGCAGCCCCTATCTGAACACCGAGGGGTACACTGAAGCTTTCTTT
TRBV20-1	few	TRBJ2-1	TRBD2	CSGAPRTSGVWYNEQFF	TGCAGTGGAGCGCCGCGGACTAGCGGGGTATGGTACAATGAGCAGTTCTTC
TRBV21-1	NA	TRBJ2-7	NA	CASSKDDRCRGYEQYF	TGTGCCAGCAGCAAAGATGACAGGTGTAGAGGGTACGAGCAGTACTTC
TRBV3-1	NA	TRBJ1-1	NA	CASSQATANTEAFF	TGTGCCAGCAGCCAAGCAACTGCTAACACTGAAGCTTTCTTT
TRBV2	many	TRBJ2-6	NA	CASSDVVSGANVLTF	TGTGCCAGCAGTGACGTGGTCTCTGGGGCCAACGTCCTGACTTTC
TRBV24-1	few	TRBJ1-5	TRBD1	CATSADRGYSNQPQHF	TGTGCCACCAGTGCGGACAGGGGTTATAGCAATCAGCCCCAGCATTTT
TRBV7-9	few	TRBJ1-5	NA	CASSLNREGQPQHF	TGTGCCAGCAGCTTAAACAGGGAAGGTCAGCCCCAGCATTTT
TRBV3-1	few	TRBJ2-1	NA	CASSQDLGQLTGNEQFF	TGTGCCAGCAGCCAAGATCTAGGGCAGCTTACGGGGAATGAGCAGTTCTTC
TRBV6-2/TRBV6-3	NA	TRBJ2-7	TRBD2	CASSPRSSGSEQYF	TGTGCCAGCAGTCCCCGGAGTAGCGGGAGCGAGCAGTACTTC
TRBV29-1	few	TRBJ1-1	NA	CSVGRLNTEAFF	TGCAGCGTCGGACGACTGAACACTGAAGCTTTCTTT
TRBV7-2	NA	TRBJ2-7	TRBD2	CASSGRVGNEQYF	TGTGCCAGCAGCGGGAGGGTGGGAAACGAGCAGTACTTC
TRBV7-8	few	TRBJ2-1	TRBD2	CASSLVGLSGTWRGEQFF	TGTGCCAGCAGCTTAGTCGGCCTTAGCGGGACGTGGCGGGGAGAGCAGTTCTTC
TRBV12-3/TRBV12-4	few	TRBJ2-2	NA	CASSFVRGYTGELFF	TGTGCCAGCAGTTTCGTCAGGGGCTACACCGGGGAGCTGTTTTTT
TRBV15	NA	TRBJ1-4	NA	CATSPRQTEKLFF	TGTGCCACCAGCCCCCGACAGACTGAAAAACTGTTTTTT
TRBV29-1	many	TRBJ1-5	NA	CSVAEGFLGNQPQHF	TGCAGCGTTGCGGAAGGGTTCTTAGGCAATCAGCCCCAGCATTTT
TRBV7-3	many	TRBJ2-2	NA	CASSFYGGPGELFF	TGTGCCAGCAGCTTCTACGGTGGCCCCGGGGAGCTGTTTTTT
TRBV2	few	TRBJ2-5	TRBD2	CASSLTSGRGETQYF	TGTGCCAGCAGCTTGACTAGCGGGAGGGGAGAGACCCAGTACTTC
TRBV30	few	TRBJ1-1	NA	CAWSIGLNTEAFF	TGTGCCTGGAGTATAGGCCTGAACACTGAAGCTTTCTTT
TRBV7-2	few	TRBJ1-2	NA	CASSLGGFLAHYTF	TGTGCCAGCAGCCTGGGTGGTTTCCTCGCTCACTACACCTTC
TRBV30	NA	TRBJ1-2	NA	CAWTPGGGGSYGYTF	TGTGCCTGGACCCCCGGTGGGGGCGGTTCCTATGGCTACACCTTC
TRBV29-1	NA	TRBJ2-1	TRBD1	CSVAGDRLNEQFF	TGCAGCGTAGCAGGGGACAGACTCAATGAGCAGTTCTTC
TRBV7-9	few	TRBJ2-5	NA	CASSLQDRQETQYF	TGTGCCAGCAGCTTACAGGACAGACAAGAGACCCAGTACTTC
TRBV5-5	NA	TRBJ2-3	TRBD1	CASSFSGTVAETQYF	TGTGCCAGCAGCTTTTCCGGGACAGTCGCTGAGACGCAGTATTTT
TRBV4-1	NA	TRBJ1-1	NA	CASMRGGNTEAFF	TGCGCCAGCATGAGGGGGGGGAACACTGAAGCTTTCTTT
TRBV27	few	TRBJ1-6	NA	CASTLRGPTNSPLHF	TGTGCCAGCACCCTCCGTGGACCGACTAATTCACCCCTCCACTTT
TRBV6-1	NA	TRBJ1-1	TRBD1	CASRAYRGLNTEAFF	TGTGCCAGCAGAGCTTACAGGGGTCTGAACACTGAAGCTTTCTTT
TRBV4-2	few	TRBJ1-2	NA	CASSQMNRDRGYTF	TGTGCCAGCAGCCAAATGAACAGGGACCGGGGCTACACCTTC
TRBV12-3/TRBV12-4	NA	TRBJ1-2	TRBD1	CASSTGGYGYTF	TGTGCCAGCAGCACAGGGGGCTATGGCTACACCTTC
TRBV29-1	NA	TRBJ2-1	TRBD1	CSVRDRGFDNEQFF	TGCAGCGTCCGGGACAGGGGGTTTGACAATGAGCAGTTCTTC
TRBV20-1	NA	TRBJ2-1	NA	CSAHDDTYNEQFF	TGCAGTGCTCACGACGATACCTACAATGAGCAGTTCTTC
TRBV5-1	NA	TRBJ2-7	NA	CASSPTWGLSYEQYF	TGCGCCAGCAGCCCAACTTGGGGACTTTCCTACGAGCAGTACTTC
TRBV7-9	few	TRBJ2-7	NA	CASTISGFGSKAYEQYF	TGTGCCAGCACCATAAGTGGGTTTGGAAGCAAGGCCTACGAGCAGTACTTC
TRBV7-2	few	TRBJ2-7	TRBD2	CASSPSSGIYEQYF	TGTGCCAGCAGCCCCTCTAGCGGGATCTACGAGCAGTACTTC
TRBV6-2/TRBV6-3	NA	TRBJ2-3	NA	CASNSRGYTSTDTQYF	TGTGCCAGCAACTCCCGGGGGTATACTAGCACAGATACGCAGTATTTT
TRBV6-5	NA	TRBJ2-7	TRBD2	CASSYSGGTSGRGPVPAYEQYF	TGTGCCAGCAGTTACTCTGGGGGAACTAGCGGGAGAGGCCCGGTCCCTGCCTACGAGCAGTACTTC
TRBV7-2	few	TRBJ2-3	TRBD2	CASSLSGGARDTQYF	TGTGCCAGCAGCCTTAGCGGGGGGGCGAGAGATACGCAGTATTTT
TRBV15	NA	TRBJ1-1	NA	CATSRVARANTEAFF	TGTGCCACCAGCAGAGTCGCCAGGGCGAACACTGAAGCTTTCTTT
TRBV7-7	few	TRBJ2-5	NA	CASSLVYQRVQETQYF	TGTGCTAGCAGCTTAGTGTATCAGCGGGTCCAAGAGACCCAGTACTTC
TRBV15	few	TRBJ2-5	TRBD2	CATSRDSSGLAGNQRETQYF	TGTGCCACCAGCAGAGATTCGTCTGGACTAGCGGGGAACCAAAGAGAGACCCAGTACTTC
TRBV4-3	few	TRBJ1-3	NA	CASSQDKNFLNTIYF	TGCGCCAGCAGCCAAGATAAGAACTTCCTAAACACCATATATTTT
TRBV14	NA	TRBJ2-1	TRBD2	CASSGAGLAWRRNEQFF	TGTGCCAGCAGCGGCGCGGGACTAGCGTGGAGGAGGAATGAGCAGTTCTTC
TRBV2	few	TRBJ2-5	NA	CASGKARGETQYF	TGTGCCAGCGGAAAAGCGAGAGGGGAGACCCAGTACTTC
TRBV12-3/TRBV12-4	NA	TRBJ2-2	TRBD1	CASSLTGVPGELFF	TGTGCCAGCAGTTTAACAGGGGTCCCCGGGGAGCTGTTTTTT
TRBV7-8	few	TRBJ1-1	NA	CASSARQLANTEAFF	TGTGCCAGCAGCGCCAGACAGTTGGCGAACACTGAAGCTTTCTTT
TRBV5-4	NA	TRBJ2-1	NA	CASSLAEGSATYNEQFF	TGTGCCAGCAGCTTGGCCGAGGGTAGCGCAACCTACAATGAGCAGTTCTTC
TRBV29-1	few	TRBJ2-7	NA	CSVVTSSSYEQYF	TGCAGCGTTGTAACGTCTTCCTCCTACGAGCAGTACTTC
TRBV11-2	NA	TRBJ2-7	NA	CASSSRNLWGPEFSYEQYF	TGTGCCAGCAGCTCCCGGAACCTTTGGGGACCCGAATTCTCCTACGAGCAGTACTTC
TRBV18	few	TRBJ2-1	TRBD1	CASSPRGTGHNEQFF	TGTGCCAGCTCACCACGCGGGACAGGCCACAATGAGCAGTTCTTC
TRBV2	few	TRBJ2-7	NA	CASRRQSYEQYF	TGTGCCAGCAGGAGACAGTCCTACGAGCAGTACTTC
TRBV5-1	NA	TRBJ2-7	TRBD1	CASSSGQGPTVRQYF	TGCGCCAGCAGCTCTGGACAGGGGCCAACCGTTAGGCAGTACTTC
TRBV7-9	few	TRBJ2-5	NA	CATDPGTQYF	TGTGCCACCGATCCGGGGACCCAGTACTTC
TRBV18	few	TRBJ2-5	NA	CASSPQTGQETQYF	TGTGCCAGCTCCCCTCAGACAGGCCAAGAGACCCAGTACTTC
TRBV18	many	TRBJ1-5	NA	CASSPSGNQPQHF	TGTGCCAGCAGCCCCTCCGGCAATCAGCCCCAGCATTTT